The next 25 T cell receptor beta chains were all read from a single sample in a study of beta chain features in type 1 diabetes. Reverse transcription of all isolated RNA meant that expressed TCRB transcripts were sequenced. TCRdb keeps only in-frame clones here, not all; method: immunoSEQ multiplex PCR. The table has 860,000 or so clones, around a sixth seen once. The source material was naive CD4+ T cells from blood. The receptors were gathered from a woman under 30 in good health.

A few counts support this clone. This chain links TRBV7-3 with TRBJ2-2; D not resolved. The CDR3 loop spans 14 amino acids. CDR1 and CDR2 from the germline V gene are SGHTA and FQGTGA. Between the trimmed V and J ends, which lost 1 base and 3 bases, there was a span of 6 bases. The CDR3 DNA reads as TGTGCCAGCAGCTTAAGGGCTGACACCGGGGAGCTGTTTTTT. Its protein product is CASSLRADTGELFF.

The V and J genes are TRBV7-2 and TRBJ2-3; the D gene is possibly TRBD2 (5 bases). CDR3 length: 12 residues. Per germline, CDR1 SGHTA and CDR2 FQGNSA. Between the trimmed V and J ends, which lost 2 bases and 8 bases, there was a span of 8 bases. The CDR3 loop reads CASSLRAGTQYF. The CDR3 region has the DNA TGTGCCAGCAGCTTACGGGCGGGTACGCAGTATTTT.

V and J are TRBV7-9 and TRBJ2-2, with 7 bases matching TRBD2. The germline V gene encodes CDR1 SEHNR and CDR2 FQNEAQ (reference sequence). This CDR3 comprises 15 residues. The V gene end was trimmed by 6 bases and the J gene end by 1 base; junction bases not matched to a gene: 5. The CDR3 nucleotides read TGTGCCAGCAGGTCGAGCGGGGAGAACACCGGGGAGCTGTTTTTT. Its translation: CASRSSGENTGELFF.

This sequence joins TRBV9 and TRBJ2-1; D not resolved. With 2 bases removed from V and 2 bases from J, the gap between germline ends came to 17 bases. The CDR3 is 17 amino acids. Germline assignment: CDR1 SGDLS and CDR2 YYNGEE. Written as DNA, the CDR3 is TGTGCCAGCAGCGTTACGGTTGCGGCTAGTGCCTACAATGAGCAGTTCTTC. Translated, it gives CASSVTVAASAYNEQFF.

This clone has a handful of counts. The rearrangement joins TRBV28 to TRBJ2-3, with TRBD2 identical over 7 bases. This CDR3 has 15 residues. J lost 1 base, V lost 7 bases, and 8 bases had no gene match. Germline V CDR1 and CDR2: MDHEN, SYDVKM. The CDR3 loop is CASKQIGGGTDTQYF. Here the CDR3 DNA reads TGTGCCAGCAAACAAATTGGGGGGGGCACAGATACGCAGTATTTT.

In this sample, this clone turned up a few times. This CDR3 reads CASSLVGQSNEQFF. The CDR3 bases are TGCGCCAGCAGCTTGGTGGGGCAAAGCAATGAGCAGTTCTTC. J is TRBJ2-1 and V is TRBV5-1, with D possibly being TRBD1 (5 bases). CDR1 and CDR2 (germline): SGHRS, YFSETQ. CDR3 length: 14 residues. V gave up 0 bases and J gave up 6 bases, with 10 bases separating them.

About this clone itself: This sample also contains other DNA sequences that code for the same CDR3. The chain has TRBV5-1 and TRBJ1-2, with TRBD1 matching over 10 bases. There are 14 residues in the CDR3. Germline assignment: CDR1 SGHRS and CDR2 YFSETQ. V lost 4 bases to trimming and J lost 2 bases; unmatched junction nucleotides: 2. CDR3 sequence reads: CASSAGQGNYGYTF. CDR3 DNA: TGCGCCAGCAGCGCGGGACAGGGGAACTATGGCTACACCTTC.

CDR3 region: CKTSPQLFLETQYF. The CDR3, as DNA: TGTAAGACGTCACCACAGCTATTCTTAGAGACCCAGTACTTC. This rearrangement joins TRBV28 to TRBJ2-5, with D uncertain. Looked up from germline, CDR1 is MDHEN and CDR2 is SYDVKM. This CDR3 has 14 residues. The full variable domain, its missing parts supplied by reference TRBV28 and TRBJ2-5, is DVKVTQSSRYLVKRTGEKVFLECVQDMDHENMFWYRQDPGLGLRLIYFSYDVKMKEKGDIPEGYSVSREKKERFSLILESASTNQTSMYLCKTSPQLFLETQYFGPGTRLLVL.

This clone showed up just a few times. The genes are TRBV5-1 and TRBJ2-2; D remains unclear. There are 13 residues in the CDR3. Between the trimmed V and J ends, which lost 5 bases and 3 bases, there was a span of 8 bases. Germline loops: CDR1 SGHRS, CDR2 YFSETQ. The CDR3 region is CASRDTDTGELFF. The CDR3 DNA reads TGCGCCAGCAGAGACACGGACACCGGGGAGCTGTTTTTT.

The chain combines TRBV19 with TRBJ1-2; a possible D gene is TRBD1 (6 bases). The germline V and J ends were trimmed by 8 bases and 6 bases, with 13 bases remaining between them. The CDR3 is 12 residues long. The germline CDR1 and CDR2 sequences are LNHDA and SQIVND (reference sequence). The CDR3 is CASQDRRDGYTF. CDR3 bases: TGTGCCAGTCAGGACAGAAGAGATGGCTACACCTTC.

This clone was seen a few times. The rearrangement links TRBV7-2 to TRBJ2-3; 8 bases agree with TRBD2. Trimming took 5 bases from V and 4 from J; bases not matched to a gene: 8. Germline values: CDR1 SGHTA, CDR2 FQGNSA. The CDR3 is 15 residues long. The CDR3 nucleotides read TGTGCCAGCAGCACTCTAGCGGGCTGGGCAGATACGCAGTATTTT. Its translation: CASSTLAGWADTQYF.

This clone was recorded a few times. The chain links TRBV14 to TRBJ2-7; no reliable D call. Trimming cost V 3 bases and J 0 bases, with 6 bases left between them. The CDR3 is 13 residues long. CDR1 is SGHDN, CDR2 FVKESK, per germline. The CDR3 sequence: CASSHQPSYEQYF. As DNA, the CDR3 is TGTGCCAGCAGCCACCAGCCCTCCTACGAGCAGTACTTC.

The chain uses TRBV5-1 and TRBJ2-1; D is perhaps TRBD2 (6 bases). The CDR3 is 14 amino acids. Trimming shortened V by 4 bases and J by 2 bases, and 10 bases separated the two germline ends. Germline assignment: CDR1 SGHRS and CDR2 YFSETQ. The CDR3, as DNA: TGCGCCAGCAGCGGGGGACTCCCCTACAATGAGCAGTTCTTC. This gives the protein CASSGGLPYNEQFF.

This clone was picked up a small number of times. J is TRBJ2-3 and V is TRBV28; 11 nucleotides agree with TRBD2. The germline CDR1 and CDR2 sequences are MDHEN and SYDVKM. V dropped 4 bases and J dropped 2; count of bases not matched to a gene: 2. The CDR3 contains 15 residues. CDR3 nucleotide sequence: TGTGCCAGCAGTTGGGGACTAGCGGACACAGATACGCAGTATTTT. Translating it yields CASSWGLADTDTQYF.

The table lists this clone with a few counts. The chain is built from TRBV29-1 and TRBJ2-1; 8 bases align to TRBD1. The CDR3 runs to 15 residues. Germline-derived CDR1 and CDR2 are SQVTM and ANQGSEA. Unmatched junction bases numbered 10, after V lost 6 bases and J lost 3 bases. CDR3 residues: CSVPRTGWDYNEQFF. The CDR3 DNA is TGCAGCGTCCCGAGGACAGGGTGGGACTACAATGAGCAGTTCTTC.

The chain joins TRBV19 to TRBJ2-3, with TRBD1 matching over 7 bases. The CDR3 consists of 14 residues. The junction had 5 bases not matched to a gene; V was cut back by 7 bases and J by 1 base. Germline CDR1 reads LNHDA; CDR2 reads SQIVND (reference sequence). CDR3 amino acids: CASTPGTGTDTQYF. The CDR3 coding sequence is TGTGCCAGTACCCCCGGGACAGGCACAGATACGCAGTATTTT.

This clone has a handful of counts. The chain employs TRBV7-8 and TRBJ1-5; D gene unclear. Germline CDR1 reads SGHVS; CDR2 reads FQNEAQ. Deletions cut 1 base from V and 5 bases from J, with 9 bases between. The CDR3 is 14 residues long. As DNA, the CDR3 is TGTGCCAGCAGCTTAGGGGGATGGGATCAGCCCCAGCATTTT. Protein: CASSLGGWDQPQHF.

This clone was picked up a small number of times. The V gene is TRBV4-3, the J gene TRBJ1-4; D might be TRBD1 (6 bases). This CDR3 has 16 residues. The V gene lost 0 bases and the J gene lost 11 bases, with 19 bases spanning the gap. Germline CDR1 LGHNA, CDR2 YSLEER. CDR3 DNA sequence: TGCGCCAGCAGCCAAGACAGGGGAGGGGAGCAGGGGAAACTGTTTTTT. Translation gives CASSQDRGGEQGKLFF.

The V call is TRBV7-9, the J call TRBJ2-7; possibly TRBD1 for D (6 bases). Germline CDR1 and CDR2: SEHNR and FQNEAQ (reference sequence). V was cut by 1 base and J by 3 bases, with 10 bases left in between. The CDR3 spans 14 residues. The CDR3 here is CASSLEGVFYEQYF. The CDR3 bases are TGTGCCAGCAGCTTAGAGGGGGTTTTCTACGAGCAGTACTTC.

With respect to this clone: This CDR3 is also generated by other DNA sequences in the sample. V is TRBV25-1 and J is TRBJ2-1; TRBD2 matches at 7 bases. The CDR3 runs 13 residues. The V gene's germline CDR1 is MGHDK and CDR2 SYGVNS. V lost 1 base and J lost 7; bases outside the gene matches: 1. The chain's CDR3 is CASSESGGNEQFF. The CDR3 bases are TGTGCCAGCAGTGAATCGGGGGGTAATGAGCAGTTCTTC.

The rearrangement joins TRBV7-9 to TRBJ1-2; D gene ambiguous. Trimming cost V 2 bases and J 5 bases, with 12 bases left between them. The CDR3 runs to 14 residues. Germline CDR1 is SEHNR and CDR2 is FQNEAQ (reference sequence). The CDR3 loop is CASSLSLLRYGYTF. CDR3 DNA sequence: TGTGCCAGCAGCTTATCCCTTTTGCGGTATGGCTACACCTTC.

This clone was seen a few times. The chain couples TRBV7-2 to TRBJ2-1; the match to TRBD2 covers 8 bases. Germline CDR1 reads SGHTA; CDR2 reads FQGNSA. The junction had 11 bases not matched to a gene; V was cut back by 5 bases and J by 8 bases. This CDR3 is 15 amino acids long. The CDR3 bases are TGTGCCAGCAGCCCGCGGACTAGCAGGGTCCATGAGCAGTTCTTC. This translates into CASSPRTSRVHEQFF.

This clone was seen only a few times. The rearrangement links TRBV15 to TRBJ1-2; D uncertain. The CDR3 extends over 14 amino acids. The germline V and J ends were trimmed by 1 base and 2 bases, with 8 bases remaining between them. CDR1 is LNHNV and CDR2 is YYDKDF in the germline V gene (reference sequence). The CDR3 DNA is TGTGCCACCAGCAGAGTAACACAGAACTATGGCTACACCTTC. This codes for CATSRVTQNYGYTF.

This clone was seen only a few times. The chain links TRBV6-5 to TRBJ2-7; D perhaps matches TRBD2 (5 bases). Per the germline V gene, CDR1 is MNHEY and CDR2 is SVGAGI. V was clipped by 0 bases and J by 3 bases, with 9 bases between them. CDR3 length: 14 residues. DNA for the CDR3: TGTGCCAGCAGTTACTCGCAGGCGGGCTACGAGCAGTACTTC. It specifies CASSYSQAGYEQYF.

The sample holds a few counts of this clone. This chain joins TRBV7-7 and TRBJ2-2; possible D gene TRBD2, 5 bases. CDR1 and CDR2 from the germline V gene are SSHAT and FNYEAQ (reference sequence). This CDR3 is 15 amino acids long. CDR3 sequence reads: CATQRRETSSGELFF. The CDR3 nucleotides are TGTGCTACACAGAGACGGGAAACATCTAGCGGGGAGCTGTTTTTT.